Listed below are T cell receptor beta chains from one sample, sequenced in a study of blood T cell repertoires in COVID-19. Clones were read by immunoSEQ multiplex PCR, and TCRdb kept only the in-frame ones, dropping some. This table has about 320,000 clones, 85% to 95% appearing once. The source material was PBMCs or T cells enriched from blood (not recorded which). The receptors stem from a woman aged 25 to 39 who had been exposed to COVID-19. Each CDR3 is given with its conserved first and last residue. Size tells how often a clone was seen (once, few, many) or the class of an expanded clone, and some rows leave it out.

>.|TRBV19|TRBJ1-4
CASSIGQGSRKLFF
>.|TRBV29-1|TRBJ1-2
CSVEEYPGQLYGYTF
>.|TRBV11-3|TRBJ2-7
CASSFGQPYEQYF
>.|TRBV5-5|TRBJ2-5
CASSSRQGAFQETQYF
>once|TRBV25-1|TRBJ1-6
CASSEFGYSPLHF
>.|TRBV6-2/TRBV6-3|TRBJ2-2
CASSYLAGANTGELFF
>.|TRBV7-9|TRBJ1-2
CASSLARGSGGYTF
>.|TRBV19|TRBJ1-2
CASSERNYGYTF
>.|TRBV6-5|TRBJ1-2
CASSYLPPGNYGYTF
>.|TRBV2|TRBJ1-6
CASSQDRGDNSPLHF
>.|TRBV5-1|TRBJ1-3
CASSSDRGHREF
>.|TRBV2|TRBJ2-1
CASSDFRTTGSTYNEQFF
>.|TRBV10-3|TRBJ2-7
CAISDYTGSSYEQYF
>.|TRBV14|TRBJ2-5
CASSRLGGAETQYF
>.|TRBV12-3/TRBV12-4|TRBJ1-2
CASSFGGDYGYTF
>.|TRBV4-1|TRBJ1-2
CASSQLLGSQGGYGYTF
>.|TRBV5-1|TRBJ2-3
CASSLGLAGLTDTQYF
>.|TRBV5-4|TRBJ1-2
CASSSLRDSNPYGYTF